The 18 T cell receptor beta chains given below trace back to one sample, sequenced in a study of blood T cells in healthy people across ages. A J-beta primer mix and a sample-barcoded 5' primer were used in a second PCR of about 7 to 11 cycles. MiXCR, applied by TCRdb to the 5' RACE reads, yields one record per CDR3 protein. The sample holds approximately 780,000 distinct CDR3 sequences; under 30% are singletons and the top ten take around 2.9%. The same data also contributed to another study, on T cells of mothers and their children.

The source material was blood. The receptors were gathered from a boy younger than 18 in good health.

This clonotype was counted a few times. The V gene is TRBV10-1, the J gene TRBJ2-7, with 8 bases lining up with TRBD2. There are 15 residues in the CDR3. CDR1 WNHNN and CDR2 SYGVQD come from the germline V gene (reference sequence). J lost 7 bases, V lost 3 bases, and 11 bases had no gene match. CDR3 coding DNA: TGCGCCAGCAGTGACCAAGCGGGGGTCACGGGGGAGCAGTACTTC. Translated, it gives CASSDQAGVTGEQYF.

This clonotype occurred once. The CDR3 DNA sequence: TGTGCCAGCAGTTACTCAGGACGGCCAAATGAAAAACTGTTTTTT. This codes for CASSYSGRPNEKLFF. This chain uses TRBV6-5 with TRBJ1-4; no reliable D call. V shed 0 bases and J shed 5 bases, with 10 bases lying between them. The CDR3 has 15 amino acids. Looked up from germline, CDR1 is MNHEY and CDR2 is SVGAGI.

The V call is TRBV12-3 or TRBV12-4, the J call TRBJ1-6; TRBD1 might be the D (5 bases). This CDR3 contains 17 residues. The V gene lost 6 bases and the J gene lost 2 bases, with 17 bases spanning the gap. The CDR3 here is CASSPGQQVPYNSPLHF. The CDR3 bases are TGTGCCAGCAGCCCAGGGCAGCAGGTCCCCTATAATTCACCCCTCCACTTT.

The chain carries TRBV11-2 and TRBJ1-4; D is ambiguous. The CDR3 contains 14 residues. V lost 1 base and J lost 8, with 11 bases in between. Germline V CDR1 and CDR2: SGHAT, FQNNGV. This chain's CDR3 is CASSLVHPREKLFF. The CDR3 region has the DNA TGTGCCAGCAGCTTAGTGCATCCCAGGGAAAAACTGTTTTTT.

CDR3 residues: CASSALGQPIYGYTF. CDR3 DNA sequence: TGTGCCAGCAGCGCTTTGGGGCAGCCAATATATGGCTACACCTTC. This chain joins TRBV9 and TRBJ1-2; TRBD1 is a possible D gene (5 bases). CDR3 length equals 15 residues. CDR1 is SGDLS and CDR2 is YYNGEE in the germline V gene. With 3 bases removed from V and 5 bases from J, the gap between germline ends came to 17 bases.

The J gene is TRBJ1-4, the V gene TRBV2; D ambiguous. In germline, CDR1 is SNHLY, CDR2 FYNNEI. The CDR3 has 15 residues. V was clipped by 6 bases and J by 5 bases, with 16 bases between them. The CDR3 sequence: CASRDVGRLNEKLFF. As DNA, the CDR3 is TGTGCCAGCAGGGATGTAGGGCGGTTAAATGAAAAACTGTTTTTT. Full variable domain (rest looked up from reference TRBV2 and TRBJ1-4): EPEVTQTPSHQVTQMGQEVILRCVPISNHLYFYWYRQILGQKVEFLVSFYNNEISEKSEIFDDQFSVERPDGSNFTLKIRSTKLEDSAMYFCASRDVGRLNEKLFFGSGTQLSVL.

The chain carries TRBV7-7 and TRBJ2-7, with D perhaps given as TRBD1 or TRBD2 (6 bases each). Trimming shortened V by 5 bases and J by 6 bases, and 14 bases separated the two germline ends. Germline assignment: CDR1 SSHAT and CDR2 FNYEAQ (reference sequence). The CDR3 has 13 amino acids. The CDR3 bases are TGTGCCAGCAGCCGCCGAGAGGGGGGCGAGCAGTACTTC. Protein sequence: CASSRREGGEQYF. The full variable domain, completed using reference TRBV7-7 and TRBJ2-7, is GAGVSQSPRYKVTKRGQDVTLRCDPISSHATLYWYQQALGQGPEFLTYFNYEAQPDKSGLPSDRFSAERPEGSISTLTIQRTEQRDSAMYRCASSRREGGEQYFGPGTRLTVT.

This clonotype was counted between two and nine times. This chain joins TRBV12-3 or TRBV12-4 and TRBJ1-3, with D unclear. The CDR3 covers 13 residues. V was pared by 8 bases and J by 4 bases, with 12 bases between. The CDR3 here is CASGWAGGNTIYF. Written as DNA, the CDR3 is TGTGCCAGCGGGTGGGCGGGCGGAAACACCATATATTTT.

This chain uses TRBV29-1 with TRBJ1-3, with unresolved D. This CDR3 is 14 amino acids long. The germline gives CDR1 SQVTM, CDR2 ANQGSEA. V lost 4 bases, J lost 0 bases, and 10 bases lay in between. This CDR3 reads CSVAPGASGNTIYF. In nucleotides, the CDR3 is TGCAGCGTTGCCCCGGGAGCCTCTGGAAACACCATATATTTT.

The V and J genes are TRBV4-1 and TRBJ2-7; TRBD1 matches 8 bases. The CDR3 is made up of 15 amino acids. The V and J ends lost 7 bases and 4 bases, in that order; junction bases with no gene match: 12. Germline CDR1 and CDR2: MGHRA and YSYEKL. The CDR3 bases are TGCGCCAGCAAAGCATTCACAGGGGGAGGTTACGAGCAGTACTTC. This encodes CASKAFTGGGYEQYF.

This sequence joins TRBV2 and TRBJ2-5, with TRBD2 matching over 10 bases. The DNA end favors TRBJ2-1, so the J call may be wrong. The CDR3 sequence is 16 residues long. Germline values: CDR1 SNHLY, CDR2 FYNNEI. The CDR3 DNA follows: TGTGCCAGCAGTGAAGAGTTAGCGGGGGGCATTAATGAGCAGTTCTTC. This translates into CASSEELAGGINEQFF.

V is TRBV7-9 and J is TRBJ1-4; TRBD1 agrees at 8 bases. V shed 5 bases, J shed 2 bases, and the junction held 13 bases outside the gene matches. Germline lookup yields CDR1 SEHNR and CDR2 FQNEAQ (reference sequence). The length of the CDR3 is 18 residues. The CDR3 DNA reads TGTGCCAGCAGCCGAGCGGGGTGGCGGACAGGGACTAATGAAAAACTGTTTTTT. It specifies CASSRAGWRTGTNEKLFF.

This sequence joins TRBV20-1 and TRBJ2-1; 12 nucleotides agree with TRBD2. Near its end, the DNA agrees better with TRBJ2-7, so the J call may be wrong. Germline V gene lookup returns CDR1 DFQATT and CDR2 SNEGSKA (reference sequence). The CDR3 consists of 11 residues. In DNA form, the CDR3 reads TGCAGTGCCTCGGGACTAGCGGGGCAGTACTTC. Translating gives CSASGLAGQYF.

The CDR3 DNA follows: TGTGCCAGCGTACTACCAGCGGGAGCGGCGAACACCGGGGAGCTGTTTTTT. Protein product: CASVLPAGAANTGELFF. The chain recombines TRBV2 with TRBJ2-2; TRBD2 matches 8 bases. J gave up 0 bases and V 8 bases, and 11 bases lay outside the gene matches. This CDR3 is 17 amino acids long. Germline CDR1 reads SNHLY; CDR2 reads FYNNEI.

To note about this clonotype: The junction differs from germline at one of its ends, possibly a read error. The J gene is TRBJ2-3, the V gene TRBV28, with TRBD2 matching 9 bases. Germline V gives CDR1 MDHEN, CDR2 SYDVKM. The CDR3 spans 13 residues. The CDR3, as DNA: TGTGCCAGTCGAGCGGGGGGAACAGATGCGCAGTATTTT. It encodes CASRAGGTDAQYF.

The chain recombines TRBV5-4 with TRBJ2-1, with D possibly TRBD1 on 8 matching bases. CDR3 size: 13 residues. Germline assignment: CDR1 SGHNT and CDR2 YYREEE (reference sequence). V was shortened by 1 base and J by 8 bases, with 10 bases between the two germline ends. CDR3 coding DNA: TGTGCCAGCAGCTTGACAGGGGGGGATGAGCAGTTCTTC. Translation: CASSLTGGDEQFF.

There are many counts of this clonotype. The chain combines TRBV12-3 or TRBV12-4 with TRBJ2-2; no firm D call. V dropped 3 bases and J dropped 4 bases, with 9 bases sitting between them. CDR3 length: 14 amino acids. The CDR3 loop reads CASSFQSLTGELFF. CDR3 sequence (DNA): TGTGCCAGCAGTTTTCAGTCCCTCACCGGGGAGCTGTTTTTT.

This clonotype has a handful of counts. The V gene is TRBV7-8, the J gene TRBJ2-5; D assignment may be TRBD1 or TRBD2 (6 bases each). Looked up from germline, CDR1 is SGHVS and CDR2 is FQNEAQ. V lost 3 bases and J lost 5, with 16 bases in between. The CDR3 totals 15 residues. CDR3 region: CASSFGGGVPETQYF. The CDR3 coding sequence is TGTGCCAGCAGCTTCGGAGGGGGTGTACCGGAGACCCAGTACTTC.